A selection of T cell receptor beta chains follows, all from one sample in a study of blood T cell repertoires in COVID-19. The data were produced by immunoSEQ multiplex PCR, yet TCRdb's version contains in-frame clones alone and is incomplete. This table holds 280,000 or so clones, 87% found once. Sequencing input: PBMCs or T cells enriched from blood (not recorded which). These receptors were obtained from a woman aged 40-49 years who had recovered from COVID-19. Both conserved end residues are part of each CDR3. A D gene is named only where the DNA matches it firmly. A row's size may be missing; if present it is once, few, many or a size class.

V	D	size	J	DNA	CDR3
TRBV28	TRBD1	-	TRBJ2-7	TGTGCCAGCCAAATGAGGCAGGGGGCCTACGAGCAGTACTTC	CASQMRQGAYEQYF
TRBV11-2	-	-	TRBJ1-6	TGTGCCAGCAGCTCCCGCCAGGGGAATTCACCCCTCCACTTT	CASSSRQGNSPLHF
TRBV6-2/TRBV6-3	TRBD1	-	TRBJ2-7	TGTGCCAGCAGCCCCGCCCCGGGGACAGGGCGCTACGAGCAGTACTTC	CASSPAPGTGRYEQYF
TRBV3-1/TRBV3-2	TRBD2	-	TRBJ2-2	TGTGCCAGCAGCTCAGGACTAGCCAACACCGGGGAGCTGTTTTTT	CASSSGLANTGELFF
TRBV6-6	-	-	TRBJ2-1	TGTGCCAGCAGTCTACTTTCCGGGCCCGGAGGGTTCTCCCACAATGAGCAGTTCTTC	CASSLLSGPGGFSHNEQFF
TRBV28	TRBD1	-	TRBJ1-3	TGTGCCAGCAGTTTAATAGGGGGCGCTGGAAACACCATATATTTT	CASSLIGGAGNTIYF
TRBV11-2	-	-	TRBJ2-5	TGTGCCAGCAGCCCAGACAGACAAGAGACCCAGTACTTC	CASSPDRQETQYF
TRBV12-5	-	-	TRBJ2-1	TGTGCTAGTGGGTCGGGACACAACTACAATGAGCAGTTCTTC	CASGSGHNYNEQFF
TRBV6-1	-	-	TRBJ2-5	TGTGCCAGCAGTGAATATTTAGAGACCCAGTACTTC	CASSEYLETQYF
TRBV6-2/TRBV6-3	-	-	TRBJ1-2	TGTGCCAGCAGTTACGGTGGGACAAGGCCTTATGGCTACACCTTC	CASSYGGTRPYGYTF
TRBV28	TRBD1	-	TRBJ1-2	TGTGCCAGCGGGAGAGGACACAGGGGGTATGGCTACACCTTC	CASGRGHRGYGYTF
TRBV3-1/TRBV3-2	-	-	TRBJ2-5	TGTGCCAGCAGCCAAGAACGAGACCAAGAGACCCAGTACTTC	CASSQERDQETQYF
TRBV5-4	TRBD1	-	TRBJ2-5	TGTGCCAGCAGCTTGGCACAGGGGGCCGGGCAAGAGACCCAGTACTTC	CASSLAQGAGQETQYF
TRBV12-3/TRBV12-4	-	-	TRBJ1-2	TGTGCCAGCAGTTTTCAGGGAATGGATGGCTACACCTTC	CASSFQGMDGYTF
TRBV11-3	TRBD2	once	TRBJ2-1	TGTGCCAGCAGCAATATGGCTAGCGGGAGACCCAATGAGCAGTTCTTC	CASSNMASGRPNEQFF
TRBV28	-	few	TRBJ1-3	TGTGCCAGCAGTTCCGACAGAGGAAACACCATATATTTT	CASSSDRGNTIYF
TRBV27	TRBD2	-	TRBJ2-7	TGTGCCAGCAGTTTATTGGCTAGCGGGACCTACGAGCAGTACTTC	CASSLLASGTYEQYF